This T cell receptor (beta chain) is from a study of T cell responses to AZD1222 COVID-19 vaccine. General study results and limits: The study found Spike-specific TCR breadth and depth rose after two AZD1222 doses. Nearly half of unique spike-specific TCRs reportedly avoided B.1.351 and B.1.1.7 mutated regions. Distributed over spike, vaccine-associated CD4 TCRs predominated at 160-218 and 743-854.

Notes on this clone: Its matching antigen is unknown.

Germline V lookup: CDR1 LNHDA, CDR2 SQIVND (reference sequence). This CDR3 is 15 amino acids long. V shed 5 bases, J shed 1 base, and the junction held 6 bases outside the gene matches. The assay was immunoSEQ multiplex PCR, and TCRdb's table has in-frame clones only and misses some. The sample has around 59,000 clones; 89% are singletons. V usage is TRBV19 and J usage is TRBJ1-1; 8 bases fit TRBD1. This TCR was recovered from an adult who received the AZD1222 COVID-19 vaccine. The material sequenced was peripheral blood, taken 28 days after the second AZD1222 dose. This CDR3 is CASSDRTGGNTEAFF. The CDR3 DNA reads TGTGCCAGTAGTGACCGAACAGGGGGGAACACTGAAGCTTTCTTT. Filled out from reference TRBV19 and TRBJ1-1, the complete variable domain reads DGGITQSPKYLFRKEGQNVTLSCEQNLNHDAMYWYRQDPGQGLRLIYYSQIVNDFQKGDIAEGYSVSREKKESFPLTVTSAQKNPTAFYLCASSDRTGGNTEAFFGQGTRLTVV.